This TCR beta chain originates from a study of blood T cell repertoires in COVID-19. Across the whole study: Sites across the United States, Italy and Spain contributed samples from acute and convalescent COVID-19. PBMCs, B-cell-depleted T cells, or T cells provided the cDNA or gDNA that made up the material.

This CDR3 comprises 15 residues. V gave up 3 bases and J gave up 6 bases; unmatched junction bases: 8. CDR1 is MNHEY and CDR2 is SVGAGI in the germline V gene. Authors' data handling: Estimated nucleated cell counts came from reference gene primer amplification. TCRdb's copy holds only in-frame clones and misses some; the assay was immunoSEQ multiplex PCR. The V and J calls and the clone size are those of that table, but D and trimming were determined from the DNA. This sample has roughly 80,000 clones, with over 80% found just once. The sequencing input was peripheral blood. This chain uses TRBV6-5 with TRBJ1-5; 7 bases align to TRBD1. This clonotype was sampled from a human donor in a cohort sampled during active COVID-19. The CDR3 region has the DNA TGTGCCAGCAGTTATTCAGGGGGAACAGGTCAGCCCCAGCATTTT. Amino acids: CASSYSGGTGQPQHF.